This TCR beta chain was sequenced during a study of T-cell reconstitution after alpha-beta-depleted transplantation in children. The TCRbeta library incorporated unique molecular identifiers. In TCRdb, the PCR reads were re-called with MiXCR into one record per CDR3 protein. The top ten clones hold approximately 5.7% of a sample with under 250,000 distinct CDR3 sequences, roughly 7% of them seen once. Findings and limits, study-wide: Alpha-beta T cells about two months after transplant reportedly derived from several hundred expanded graft clones. Surviving recipient cells, namely T cells and thymic progenitors, were the source of high day-60 TCRbeta diversity in some patients.

Comments on this clonotype: Its antigen remains unidentified.

The CDR3 runs to 15 residues. The germline gives CDR1 MDHEN, CDR2 SYDVKM. V lost 2 bases and J lost 7; bases outside the gene matches: 7. This material consisted of PBMCs, taken before TCRalphabeta/CD19-depleted stem cell transplant. The TCR was taken from a boy younger than 10 with acute lymphoblastic leukemia, due to receive a stem cell transplant. The rearrangement uses TRBV28 and TRBJ2-1, with 8 bases fitting TRBD2. The CDR3 DNA is TGTGCCAGCAGTTTAGCGGGAGGACATAAGAATGAGCAGTTCTTC. It codes for CASSLAGGHKNEQFF.